A selection of T cell receptor beta chains follows, all from one sample in a study of cytomegalovirus exposure and HLA in healthy donors. TCRdb's copy holds only in-frame clones and misses some; the assay was immunoSEQ multiplex PCR. The data show tens of thousands of clones, and the top ten clones hold 3.8%. The sequencing sample was made of PBMCs. The source of these receptors is a man younger than 35 in good health and CMV-seropositive. Each CDR3 is given with its conserved first and last residue. A D gene is named only where the DNA matches it firmly.

cdr3_aa cdr3_nt v_call cdr3_length j_call d_call
CASSESTGRAGETQYF TGCGCCAGCAGTGAGTCGACCGGGAGGGCCGGGGAGACCCAGTACTTC TRBV10-2 16 TRBJ2-5 TRBD2
CASSRGQVEPQHF TGTGCCAGTAGTCGGGGACAAGTAGAGCCCCAGCATTTT TRBV19 13 TRBJ1-5 .
CASSTRGAGTDTQYF TGTGCCAGCAGTACGCGGGGGGCGGGCACAGATACGCAGTATTTT TRBV6-5 15 TRBJ2-3 TRBD2
CASRGQGDTGELFF TGTGCCAGCAGGGGACAGGGTGACACCGGGGAGCTGTTTTTT TRBV6-5 14 TRBJ2-2 TRBD1
CASSLGQALNTEAFF TGTGCCAGCAGCTTAGGCCAGGCGTTGAACACTGAAGCTTTCTTT TRBV7-9 15 TRBJ1-1 .
CASGTGTYEQYF TGCGCCAGCGGGACAGGGACCTACGAGCAGTACTTC TRBV10-1 12 TRBJ2-7 TRBD1
CAIRQLAGGTDTQYF TGTGCCATCAGGCAACTAGCGGGGGGGACAGATACGCAGTATTTT TRBV10-3 15 TRBJ2-3 TRBD2
CASSWGREGADTQYF TGCGCCAGCAGTTGGGGCCGGGAGGGAGCAGATACGCAGTATTTT TRBV5-1 15 TRBJ2-3 TRBD2
CASSQAGGGYTF TGTGCCAGCAGCCAGGCGGGAGGTGGCTACACCTTC TRBV14 12 TRBJ1-2 .
CASSFGAGLGGYTF TGTGCCAGCAGCTTTGGGGCAGGGTTGGGTGGCTACACCTTC TRBV5-6 14 TRBJ1-2 .
CASSPASGPTEQYF TGCGCCAGCAGCCCCGCTAGCGGCCCGACCGAGCAGTACTTC TRBV5-1 14 TRBJ2-7 TRBD2
CASSVVVSPGAYEQYF TGTGCCAGCAGCGTAGTTGTCTCGCCAGGGGCCTACGAGCAGTACTTC TRBV9 16 TRBJ2-7 .
CASSLGGDSPLHF TGTGCCAGCAGCTTAGGGGGGGATTCACCCCTCCACTTT TRBV11-3 13 TRBJ1-6 .
CSVALGANQPQHF TGCAGCGTGGCTTTGGGGGCAAATCAGCCCCAGCATTTT TRBV29-1 13 TRBJ1-5 .
CASSQGTGEGGFGYTF TGTGCCAGCAGCCAAGGGACAGGGGAGGGGGGATTTGGCTACACCTTC TRBV4-2 16 TRBJ1-2 TRBD1
CASNRGADGELFF TGTGCCAGCAATCGGGGGGCAGACGGGGAGCTGTTTTTT TRBV6-5 13 TRBJ2-2 .
CASSTTRSGGNEQFF TGTGCCAGTAGTACCACGAGGAGCGGGGGGAATGAGCAGTTCTTC TRBV19 15 TRBJ2-1 TRBD2
CASRDTTTHNSPLHF TGTGCCAGCAGGGACACAACGACTCATAATTCACCCCTCCACTTT TRBV2 15 TRBJ1-6 .
CASSLRTGGFTNEKLFF TGTGCCAGCAGCCTAAGGACAGGGGGCTTCACTAATGAAAAACTGTTTTTT TRBV7-8 17 TRBJ1-4 TRBD1
CASSYYGDYYGYTF TGTGCCAGCAGTTACTACGGGGATTACTATGGCTACACCTTC TRBV6-5 14 TRBJ1-2 .
CATDRVRGNTEAFF TGTGCCACCGACAGGGTAAGGGGTAACACTGAAGCTTTCTTT TRBV6-1 14 TRBJ1-1 TRBD1
CASSRRAGEGETQYF TGTGCCAGTAGTAGACGAGCGGGAGAGGGAGAGACCCAGTACTTC TRBV19 15 TRBJ2-5 TRBD2
CASSAQGDGTDTQYF TGTGCCAGCAGCGCGCAGGGTGATGGCACAGATACGCAGTATTTT TRBV9 15 TRBJ2-3 .
CATIVVPGGRLGQYF TGTGCCACTATCGTCGTCCCAGGGGGCCGTTTAGGGCAGTACTTC TRBV28 15 TRBJ2-7 TRBD1
CASSSTSGGPRETQYF TGCGCCAGCAGCTCGACTAGCGGGGGCCCCCGAGAGACCCAGTACTTC TRBV5-1 16 TRBJ2-5 TRBD2
CASSLGDRSERAFF TGTGCCAGCAGCTTGGGGGACAGGTCGGAAAGGGCTTTCTTT TRBV5-4 14 TRBJ1-1 TRBD1
CAWRTLVSGNTIYF TGTGCCTGGAGGACACTTGTCTCTGGAAACACCATATATTTT TRBV30 14 TRBJ1-3 .
CASSLTVKKLFF TGTGCCAGCAGCTTAACTGTTAAAAAACTGTTTTTT TRBV11-2 12 TRBJ1-4 .
CASSSTGGDGNTIYF TGTGCCAGCAGCTCGACAGGGGGAGATGGAAACACCATATATTTT TRBV7-9 15 TRBJ1-3 TRBD1
CASSLDSPNTGELFF TGCGCCAGCAGCCTGGACAGCCCGAACACCGGGGAGCTGTTTTTT TRBV5-1 15 TRBJ2-2 .
CASSPPSSYEQYF TGTGCCAGCTCACCCCCTTCTTCCTACGAGCAGTACTTC TRBV18 13 TRBJ2-7 .
CASSVRAPGSGTGELFF TGTGCCAGCAGCGTAAGGGCCCCTGGGAGCGGCACCGGGGAGCTGTTTTTT TRBV9 17 TRBJ2-2 .
CASSQDGGEGTYEQYF TGTGCCAGCAGCCAAGATGGGGGGGAGGGAACCTACGAGCAGTACTTC TRBV4-2 16 TRBJ2-7 TRBD2
CASSARQGLNYGYTF TGTGCCAGCAGTGCTAGACAGGGGTTGAACTATGGCTACACCTTC TRBV2 15 TRBJ1-2 TRBD1
CASSTLIRDEQYF TGTGCCAGTAGTACACTTATCAGGGACGAGCAGTACTTC TRBV19 13 TRBJ2-7 .
CASSGPGQSYYEQYF TGTGCCAGCTCCGGCCCGGGACAGTCCTATTACGAGCAGTACTTC TRBV7-9 15 TRBJ2-7 TRBD1
CASSLWGTGGPTEAFF TGTGCCAGCAGTTTATGGGGGACAGGGGGCCCCACTGAAGCTTTCTTT TRBV28 16 TRBJ1-1 TRBD1
CSVATGRYGYTF TGCAGCGTGGCCACAGGGCGCTATGGCTACACCTTC TRBV29-1 12 TRBJ1-2 .
CASSVTTVYGYTF TGTGCCAGTAGTGTGACAACCGTCTATGGCTACACCTTC TRBV19 13 TRBJ1-2 .
CASSEGRPGVAKNIQYF TGTGCCAGCAGTGAAGGCCGTCCCGGGGTAGCCAAAAACATTCAGTACTTC TRBV2 17 TRBJ2-4 .
CASSQNRGHEQYF TGTGCCAGCAGTCAGAACAGGGGACACGAGCAGTACTTC TRBV6-1 13 TRBJ2-7 TRBD1
CASSTSGGFYEQYF TGTGCCAGCAGCACTAGCGGGGGCTTCTACGAGCAGTACTTC TRBV9 14 TRBJ2-7 TRBD2
CASSHVGQGSGELFF TGTGCCAGCAGCCACGTTGGACAGGGGTCCGGGGAGCTGTTTTTT TRBV5-6 15 TRBJ2-2 TRBD1
CASSQGVRETYEQYF TGTGCCAGCAGCCAGGGGGTGAGGGAGACCTACGAGCAGTACTTC TRBV7-8 15 TRBJ2-7 TRBD1
CASSVTGSEQYF TGTGCCAGCAGCGTCACAGGGAGCGAGCAGTACTTC TRBV9 12 TRBJ2-7 .
CASSSPIAGEIYEQYF TGTGCCAGCAGCTCCCCGATTGCGGGAGAGATCTACGAGCAGTACTTC TRBV6-6 16 TRBJ2-7 TRBD2
CASSRFLGQGNTEAFF TGCGCCAGCAGCCGGTTTCTAGGACAGGGGAACACTGAAGCTTTCTTT TRBV4-1 16 TRBJ1-1 TRBD1